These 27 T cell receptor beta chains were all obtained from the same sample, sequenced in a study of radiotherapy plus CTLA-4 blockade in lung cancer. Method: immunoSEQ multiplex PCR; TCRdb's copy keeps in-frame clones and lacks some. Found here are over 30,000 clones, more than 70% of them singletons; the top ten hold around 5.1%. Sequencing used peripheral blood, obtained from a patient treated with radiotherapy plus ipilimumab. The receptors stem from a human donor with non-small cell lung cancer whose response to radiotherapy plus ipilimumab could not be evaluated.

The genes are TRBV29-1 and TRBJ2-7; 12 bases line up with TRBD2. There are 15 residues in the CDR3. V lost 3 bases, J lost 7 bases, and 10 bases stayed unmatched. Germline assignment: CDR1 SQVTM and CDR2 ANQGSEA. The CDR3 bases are TGCAGCGTTGATAGTCCTAGCGGGAGGGCCTGGGAGCAGTACTTC. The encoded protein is CSVDSPSGRAWEQYF.

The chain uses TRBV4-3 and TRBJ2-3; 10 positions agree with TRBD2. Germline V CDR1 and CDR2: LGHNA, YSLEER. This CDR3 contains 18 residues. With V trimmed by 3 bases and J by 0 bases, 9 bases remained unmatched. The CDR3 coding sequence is TGCGCCAGCAGCCAGGGGGGACTAGCGAATCATAGCACAGATACGCAGTATTTT. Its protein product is CASSQGGLANHSTDTQYF.

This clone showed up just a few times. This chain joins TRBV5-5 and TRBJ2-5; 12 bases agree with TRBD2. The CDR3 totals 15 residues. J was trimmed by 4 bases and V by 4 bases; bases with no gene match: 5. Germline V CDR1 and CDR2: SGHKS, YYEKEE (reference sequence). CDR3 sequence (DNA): TGTGCCAGCAGCCCAACTAGCGGGAGGAGAGAGACCCAGTACTTC. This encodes CASSPTSGRRETQYF.

DNA of the CDR3: TGCGCCAGCAGGGGTGAGGGATATGGCTACACCTTC. Translated: CASRGEGYGYTF. V and J are TRBV5-1 and TRBJ1-2; D call uncertain. The CDR3 has 12 residues. V was trimmed by 5 bases and J by 5 bases, leaving 10 bases between them. CDR1 SGHRS and CDR2 YFSETQ come from the germline V gene.

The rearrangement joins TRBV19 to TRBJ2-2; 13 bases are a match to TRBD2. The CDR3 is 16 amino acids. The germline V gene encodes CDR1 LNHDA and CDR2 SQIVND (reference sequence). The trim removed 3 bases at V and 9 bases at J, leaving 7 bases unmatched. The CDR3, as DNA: TGTGCCAGTAGTATTCGTGGGACTAGCGGGACAAGGGAGCTGTTTTTT. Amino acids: CASSIRGTSGTRELFF.

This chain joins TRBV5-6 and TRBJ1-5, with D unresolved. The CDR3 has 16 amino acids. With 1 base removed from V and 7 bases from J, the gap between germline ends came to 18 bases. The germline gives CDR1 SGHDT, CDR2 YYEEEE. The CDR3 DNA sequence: TGTGCCAGCAGCTTGAGGAGGGCACGGGGTGGGCAGCCCCAGCATTTT. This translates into CASSLRRARGGQPQHF.

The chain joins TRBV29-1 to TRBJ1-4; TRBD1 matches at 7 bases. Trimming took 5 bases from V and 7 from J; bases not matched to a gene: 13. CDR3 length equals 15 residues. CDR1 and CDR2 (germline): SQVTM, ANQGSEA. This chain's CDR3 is CSVQRNRGLGEKLFF. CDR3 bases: TGCAGCGTTCAAAGGAACAGGGGTCTAGGTGAAAAACTGTTTTTT. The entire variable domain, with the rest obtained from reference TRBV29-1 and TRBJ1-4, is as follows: SAVISQKPSRDICQRGTSLTIQCQVDSQVTMMFWYRQQPGQSLTLIATANQGSEATYESGFVIDKFPISRPNLTFSTLTVSNMSPEDSSIYLCSVQRNRGLGEKLFFGSGTQLSVL.

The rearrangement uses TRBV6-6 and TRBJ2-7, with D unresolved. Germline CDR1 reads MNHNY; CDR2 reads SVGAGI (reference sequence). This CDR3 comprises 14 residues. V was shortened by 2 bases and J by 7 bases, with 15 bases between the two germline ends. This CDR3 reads CASSYGGRTSEQYF. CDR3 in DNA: TGTGCCAGCAGTTACGGCGGTAGAACCTCTGAGCAGTACTTC.

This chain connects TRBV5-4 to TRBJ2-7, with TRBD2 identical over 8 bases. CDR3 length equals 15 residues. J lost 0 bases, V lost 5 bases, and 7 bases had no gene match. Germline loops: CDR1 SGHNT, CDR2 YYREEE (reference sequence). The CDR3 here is CASSLSGSVSYEQYF. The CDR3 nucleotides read TGTGCCAGCAGTTTGAGCGGGAGCGTCTCCTACGAGCAGTACTTC.

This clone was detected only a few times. The CDR3 region is CASSERGADTQYF. The CDR3 DNA sequence: TGTGCCAGCAGTGAGCGGGGTGCAGATACGCAGTATTTT. The chain is built from TRBV6-5 and TRBJ2-3, with 7 positions matching TRBD2. Germline CDR1 MNHEY, CDR2 SVGAGI. CDR3 length: 13 amino acids. Trimming took 5 bases from V and 4 from J; bases not matched to a gene: 3.

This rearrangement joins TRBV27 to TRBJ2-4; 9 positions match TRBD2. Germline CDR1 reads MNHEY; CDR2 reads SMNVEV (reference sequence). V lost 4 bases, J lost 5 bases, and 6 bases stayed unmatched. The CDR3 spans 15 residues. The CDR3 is CASSSIAGDENIQYF. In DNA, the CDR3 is TGTGCCAGCAGTTCAATAGCGGGAGATGAAAACATTCAGTACTTC.

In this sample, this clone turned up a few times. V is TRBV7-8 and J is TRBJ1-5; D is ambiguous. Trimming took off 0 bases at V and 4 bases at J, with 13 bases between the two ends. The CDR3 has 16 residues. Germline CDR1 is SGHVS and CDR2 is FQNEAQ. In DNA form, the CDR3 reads TGTGCCAGCAGCTTAGCAAGGAGCCAGCCGAATCAGCCCCAGCATTTT. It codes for CASSLARSQPNQPQHF.

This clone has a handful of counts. The CDR3 DNA follows: TGTGCCAGCAGCGTAGACGGAGGCCTCTCTTGGGGCTACACCTTC. Encoded protein: CASSVDGGLSWGYTF. The chain links TRBV9 to TRBJ1-2; D is undetermined. The CDR3 is 15 amino acids. The germline V and J ends were trimmed by 0 bases and 8 bases, with 17 bases remaining between them. Germline CDR1 is SGDLS and CDR2 is YYNGEE.

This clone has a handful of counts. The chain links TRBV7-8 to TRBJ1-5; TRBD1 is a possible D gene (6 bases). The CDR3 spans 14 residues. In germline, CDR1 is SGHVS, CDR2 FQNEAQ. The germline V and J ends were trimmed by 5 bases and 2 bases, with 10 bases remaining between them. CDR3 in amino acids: CASSREGGNQPQHF. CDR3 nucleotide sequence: TGTGCCAGCAGCCGAGAGGGGGGCAATCAGCCCCAGCATTTT.

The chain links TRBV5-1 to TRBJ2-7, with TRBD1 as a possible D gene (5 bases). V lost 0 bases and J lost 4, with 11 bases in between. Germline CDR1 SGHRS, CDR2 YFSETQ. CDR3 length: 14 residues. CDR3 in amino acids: CASSLGQTQYEQYF. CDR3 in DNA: TGCGCCAGCAGCTTGGGACAGACCCAGTACGAGCAGTACTTC.

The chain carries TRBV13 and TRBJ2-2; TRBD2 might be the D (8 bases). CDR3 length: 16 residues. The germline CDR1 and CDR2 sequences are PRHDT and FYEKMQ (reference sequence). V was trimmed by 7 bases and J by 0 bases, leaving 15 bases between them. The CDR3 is CASMKRGTANTGELFF. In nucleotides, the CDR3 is TGTGCCAGCATGAAGCGGGGGACAGCGAACACCGGGGAGCTGTTTTTT.

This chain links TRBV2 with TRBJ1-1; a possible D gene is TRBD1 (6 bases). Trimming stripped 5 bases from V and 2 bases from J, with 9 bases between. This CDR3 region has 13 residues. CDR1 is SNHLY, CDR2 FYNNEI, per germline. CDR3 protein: CASSQQGNTEAFF. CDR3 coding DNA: TGTGCCAGCAGTCAACAGGGAAACACTGAAGCTTTCTTT.

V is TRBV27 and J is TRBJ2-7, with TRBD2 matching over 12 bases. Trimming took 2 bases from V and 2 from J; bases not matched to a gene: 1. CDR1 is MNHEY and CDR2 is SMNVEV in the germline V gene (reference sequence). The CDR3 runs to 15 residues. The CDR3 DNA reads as TGTGCCAGCAGTTTACGGACTAGCGGGACCTACGAGCAGTACTTC. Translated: CASSLRTSGTYEQYF.

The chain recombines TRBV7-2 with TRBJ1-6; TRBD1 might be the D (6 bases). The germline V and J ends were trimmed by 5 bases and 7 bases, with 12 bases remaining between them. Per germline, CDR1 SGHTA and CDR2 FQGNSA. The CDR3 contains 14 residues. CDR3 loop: CASSQDRKNSPLHF. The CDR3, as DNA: TGTGCCAGCAGCCAGGACAGAAAGAATTCACCCCTCCACTTT.

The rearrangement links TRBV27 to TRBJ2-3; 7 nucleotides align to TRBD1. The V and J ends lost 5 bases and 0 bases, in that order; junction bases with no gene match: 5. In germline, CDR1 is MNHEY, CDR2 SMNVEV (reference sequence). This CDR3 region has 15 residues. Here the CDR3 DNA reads TGTGCCAGCAGTCTCACAGGGGCTAGCACAGATACGCAGTATTTT. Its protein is CASSLTGASTDTQYF.

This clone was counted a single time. CDR3 region: CASSGWEGRYEQFF. The CDR3, as DNA: TGTGCCAGCAGTGGGTGGGAGGGCCGCTATGAGCAGTTCTTC. The rearrangement joins TRBV25-1 to TRBJ2-1, with TRBD2 matching over 7 bases. After removal of 4 bases from V and 8 bases from J, the junction contained 8 bases not matched to a gene. From germline, CDR1 is MGHDK and CDR2 SYGVNS. There are 14 residues in the CDR3.

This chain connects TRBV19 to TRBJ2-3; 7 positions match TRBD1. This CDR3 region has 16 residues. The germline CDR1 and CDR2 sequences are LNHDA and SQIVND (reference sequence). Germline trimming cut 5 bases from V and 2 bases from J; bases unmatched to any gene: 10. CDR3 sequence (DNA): TGTGCCAGTAGTGACAGACCGGGACAGACCACAGATACGCAGTATTTT. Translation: CASSDRPGQTTDTQYF. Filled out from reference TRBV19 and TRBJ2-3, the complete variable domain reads DGGITQSPKYLFRKEGQNVTLSCEQNLNHDAMYWYRQDPGQGLRLIYYSQIVNDFQKGDIAEGYSVSREKKESFPLTVTSAQKNPTAFYLCASSDRPGQTTDTQYFGPGTRLTVL.

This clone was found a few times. This CDR3 reads CASRAEGDTQYF. CDR3 bases: TGTGCCAGCAGAGCAGAGGGAGATACGCAGTATTTT. The rearrangement joins TRBV7-9 to TRBJ2-3; perhaps TRBD2 as D (5 bases). CDR1 and CDR2 from the germline V gene are SEHNR and FQNEAQ (reference sequence). This CDR3 contains 12 residues. V was cut by 6 bases and J by 5 bases, with 9 bases left in between.

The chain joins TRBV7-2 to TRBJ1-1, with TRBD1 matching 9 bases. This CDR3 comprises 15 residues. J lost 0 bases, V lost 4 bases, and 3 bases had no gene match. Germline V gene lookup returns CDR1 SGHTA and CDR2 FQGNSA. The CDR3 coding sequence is TGTGCCAGCAGCTCGGGGACAGGGATGAACACTGAAGCTTTCTTT. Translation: CASSSGTGMNTEAFF.

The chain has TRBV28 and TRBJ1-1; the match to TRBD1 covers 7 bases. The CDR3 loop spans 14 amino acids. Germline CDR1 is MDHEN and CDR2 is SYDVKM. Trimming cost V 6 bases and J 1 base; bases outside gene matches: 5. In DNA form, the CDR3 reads TGTGCCAGCAGCTTCAGGGGGACGAACACTGAAGCTTTCTTT. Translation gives CASSFRGTNTEAFF.

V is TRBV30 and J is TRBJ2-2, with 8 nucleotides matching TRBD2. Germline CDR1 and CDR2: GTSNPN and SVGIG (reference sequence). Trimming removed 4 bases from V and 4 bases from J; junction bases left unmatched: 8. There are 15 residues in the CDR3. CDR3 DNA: TGTGCCTGGACCCTACTAGCGGACTTCACCGGGGAGCTGTTTTTT. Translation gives CAWTLLADFTGELFF.

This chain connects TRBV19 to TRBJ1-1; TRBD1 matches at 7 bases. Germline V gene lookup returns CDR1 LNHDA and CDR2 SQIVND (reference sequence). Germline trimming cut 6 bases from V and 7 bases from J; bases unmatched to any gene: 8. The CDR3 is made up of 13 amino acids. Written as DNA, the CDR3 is TGTGCCAGTAGGCAGACAGGGATGGGTGAAGCTTTCTTT. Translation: CASRQTGMGEAFF.